Listed here are 8 T cell receptor beta chains from one sample, sequenced in a study of sequential checkpoint blockade in melanoma. The table came from immunoSEQ multiplex PCR; TCRdb's copy has only in-frame clones and leaves some out. The sample contains about 28,000 clones, 85% to 90% of which appear only once. Treatment described: randomized to nivolumab then ipilimumab (arm A) or the reverse (arm B). Source: CD8+ T cells sorted from blood (inferred from file names), taken from a patient given nivolumab and ipilimumab in sequence. The source is a human donor with melanoma.

The genes are TRBV6-5 and TRBJ2-2, with D maybe TRBD1 (6 bases). V was clipped by 2 bases and J by 9 bases, with 16 bases between them. CDR1 and CDR2 (germline): MNHEY, SVGAGI. The CDR3 is made up of 15 amino acids. The CDR3 loop is CASSYTDSVGRELFF. The CDR3 DNA reads as TGTGCCAGCAGTTACACGGACAGCGTAGGGCGGGAGCTGTTTTTT.

This chain uses TRBV15 with TRBJ2-3; D perhaps matches TRBD2 (5 bases). This CDR3 has 14 residues. Germline assignment: CDR1 LNHNV and CDR2 YYDKDF (reference sequence). The V and J ends lost 0 bases and 6 bases respectively, with 10 bases between them. The CDR3 DNA sequence: TGTGCCACCAGCAGAGATCCGGGATTGGATACGCAGTATTTT. Translation: CATSRDPGLDTQYF.

The chain carries TRBV28 and TRBJ2-7, with TRBD1 matching over 10 bases. The CDR3 is 16 residues long. Trimming took 1 base from V and 6 from J; bases not matched to a gene: 9. The germline gives CDR1 MDHEN, CDR2 SYDVKM. The CDR3: CASSLLWDRGFGEQYF. Here the CDR3 DNA reads TGTGCCAGCAGTTTATTATGGGACAGGGGTTTCGGCGAGCAGTACTTC. The entire variable domain, with the rest obtained from reference TRBV28 and TRBJ2-7, is as follows: DVKVTQSSRYLVKRTGEKVFLECVQDMDHENMFWYRQDPGLGLRLIYFSYDVKMKEKGDIPEGYSVSREKKERFSLILESASTNQTSMYLCASSLLWDRGFGEQYFGPGTRLTVT.

The V call is TRBV10-2, the J call TRBJ2-1; possibly TRBD1 for D (6 bases). CDR3 length equals 15 residues. Germline CDR1 WSHSY, CDR2 SAAADI. Trimming shortened V by 6 bases and J by 7 bases, and 19 bases separated the two germline ends. Here the CDR3 DNA reads TGCGCCAGCAGCTGGGCAGGGGAGACCTTGAATGAGCAGTTCTTC. This translates into CASSWAGETLNEQFF.

This sequence joins TRBV4-1 and TRBJ1-1; a possible D gene is TRBD1 (5 bases). The CDR3 sequence is 14 residues long. The V gene lost 1 base and the J gene lost 1 base, with 7 bases spanning the gap. Germline V gene lookup returns CDR1 MGHRA and CDR2 YSYEKL. This CDR3 reads CASSQGGKNTEAFF. For the CDR3, the DNA is TGCGCCAGCAGCCAAGGGGGCAAGAACACTGAAGCTTTCTTT.

This chain joins TRBV7-8 and TRBJ1-3; D remains unclear. The CDR3 has 12 residues. Germline assignment: CDR1 SGHVS and CDR2 FQNEAQ. V lost 5 bases and J lost 2, with 4 bases in between. DNA for the CDR3: TGTGCCAGCAGCCCCGCTGGAAACACCATATATTTT. Translated, it gives CASSPAGNTIYF.

The chain carries TRBV30 and TRBJ2-1, with a tentative D call TRBD1 (5 bases). The CDR3 covers 12 residues. Per the germline V gene, CDR1 is GTSNPN and CDR2 is SVGIG (reference sequence). V lost 3 bases and J lost 2, with 5 bases in between. The CDR3 DNA reads TGTGCCTGGAGAGGGGCCTACAATGAGCAGTTCTTC. Residues: CAWRGAYNEQFF. Combining the CDR3 with reference TRBV30 and TRBJ2-1 gives the whole variable domain SQTIHQWPATLVQPVGSPLSLECTVEGTSNPNLYWYRQAAGRGLQLLFYSVGIGQISSEVPQNLSASRPQDRQFILSSKKLLLSDSGFYLCAWRGAYNEQFFGPGTRLTVL.

The V and J genes are TRBV6-5 and TRBJ2-7; TRBD1 matches at 9 bases. Looked up from germline, CDR1 is MNHEY and CDR2 is SVGAGI. J was trimmed by 3 bases and V by 5 bases; bases with no gene match: 5. The CDR3 totals 14 residues. In DNA, the CDR3 is TGTGCCAGCAGTGATACAGGGGGCGACTACGAGCAGTACTTC. The encoded protein is CASSDTGGDYEQYF.